Described below is a single T cell receptor (beta chain) sequence and its context. Antigen unknown. These data belong to a study of CD8 T cells in ankylosing spondylitis. TCRdb ran MiXCR on the 5' RACE reads and lists one entry per CDR3 protein. This sample has 750,000 to 850,000 distinct CDR3 sequences, with roughly 12% found just once. Study-level results: Disease-linked clones reportedly showed significant enrichment in matched ankylosing spondylitis synovial fluid. One TCR beta motif, made up of roughly eight highly homologous variants, appeared characteristic of ankylosing spondylitis blood.

The CDR3 is 13 residues long. Germline CDR1 reads DFQATT; CDR2 reads SNEGSKA (reference sequence). J gave up 6 bases and V 6 bases, and 7 bases lay outside the gene matches. The V gene is TRBV20-1, the J gene TRBJ2-7; 11 bases align to TRBD2. The clonotype was recovered from a male donor with ankylosing spondylitis. Input material: blood, either unsorted or a sorted T cell fraction (not recorded which). In DNA form, the CDR3 reads TGCAGTGCGCCGACTAGCGGGAATCGCGAGCAGTACTTC. Its translation: CSAPTSGNREQYF.